One and the same sample provided the 10 T cell receptor beta chains below, sequenced in a study of blood T cell repertoires in COVID-19. The assay was immunoSEQ multiplex PCR, and TCRdb's table has in-frame clones only and misses some. The sample includes hundreds of thousands of clones, 88% seen only once; the top ten take 2% to 2.5%. The sample was PBMCs or T cells enriched from blood (not recorded which). The receptors were gathered from a woman aged 55-70 years in a cohort exposed to, infected with or recovered from COVID-19 (not recorded which).

CDR3 DNA sequence: TGTGCCAGCAGGGGGGTAGCGGGGGCAAGGGAGCAGTTCTTC. It specifies CASRGVAGAREQFF. The rearrangement links TRBV2 to TRBJ2-1, with TRBD2 identical over 9 bases. CDR3 length: 14 amino acids. The germline V gene encodes CDR1 SNHLY and CDR2 FYNNEI. The V and J ends lost 6 bases and 10 bases, in that order; junction bases with no gene match: 10.

This clone was observed once. The chain is built from TRBV28 and TRBJ1-2, with D uncertain. V gave up 1 base and J gave up 0 bases, with 12 bases separating them. CDR1 and CDR2 from the germline V gene are MDHEN and SYDVKM. This CDR3 has 16 amino acids. The CDR3 spells CASSLSNGVTNYGYTF. CDR3 DNA: TGTGCCAGCAGTTTATCTAACGGAGTAACTAACTATGGCTACACCTTC.

This chain's CDR3 is CASRDRAGEKLFF. DNA for the CDR3: TGTGCCTCCCGGGACAGGGCAGGAGAAAAACTGTTTTTT. The chain links TRBV30 to TRBJ1-4; 9 bases are a match to TRBD1. Unmatched junction bases numbered 8, after V lost 7 bases and J lost 8 bases. The CDR3 loop spans 13 amino acids. The V gene's germline CDR1 is GTSNPN and CDR2 SVGIG (reference sequence).

The J gene is TRBJ2-7, the V gene TRBV2; a weak D match, TRBD2 (6 bases). The length of the CDR3 is 14 residues. Trimming shortened V by 6 bases and J by 5 bases, and 17 bases separated the two germline ends. Per germline, CDR1 SNHLY and CDR2 FYNNEI. The CDR3 DNA follows: TGTGCCAGCAGATCTGGACGGACTAACCACGAGCAGTACTTC. Translated: CASRSGRTNHEQYF.

This clone was observed a few times. The genes are TRBV21-1 and TRBJ2-3; the table calls TRBD2, which could not be checked here. TRBV21-1 is labeled a pseudogene. CDR3 length equals 16 residues. The CDR3 loop reads CASSTSGRASTDTQYF. The CDR3 bases are TGTGCCAGCAGCACTAGCGGGCGTGCTAGCACAGATACGCAGTATTTT.

The chain is built from TRBV28 and TRBJ1-5; tentatively, D is TRBD1 (6 bases). The V gene lost 10 bases and the J gene lost 0 bases, with 13 bases spanning the gap. Germline V gene data show CDR1 as MDHEN and CDR2 as SYDVKM. The CDR3 extends over 14 amino acids. The CDR3 region has the DNA TGTGCCACCGTTCAGGGGAATAGCAATCAGCCCCAGCATTTT. Translated: CATVQGNSNQPQHF.

This chain joins TRBV30 and TRBJ2-1; D uncertain. The CDR3 runs 17 residues. Germline assignment: CDR1 GTSNPN and CDR2 SVGIG (reference sequence). Trimming took 0 bases from V and 1 from J, leaving 16 bases between them. The CDR3 loop is CAWSVQIVMLSYNEQFF. CDR3 in DNA: TGTGCCTGGAGTGTACAGATAGTGATGCTATCCTACAATGAGCAGTTCTTC.

This clone was counted once. The V and J genes are TRBV27 and TRBJ2-7; 9 nucleotides align to TRBD2. The trim removed 4 bases at V and 4 bases at J, leaving 8 bases unmatched. CDR3 length equals 15 residues. Looked up from germline, CDR1 is MNHEY and CDR2 is SMNVEV (reference sequence). The CDR3 protein is CASSSLGGRGYEQYF. CDR3 nucleotides: TGTGCCAGCAGTTCCCTGGGCGGGAGGGGGTACGAGCAGTACTTC.

This sequence joins TRBV28 and TRBJ1-2, with 8 positions matching TRBD1. The CDR3 is made up of 18 amino acids. After removal of 5 bases from V and 6 bases from J, the junction contained 20 bases not matched to a gene. Germline CDR1 and CDR2: MDHEN and SYDVKM. The CDR3 reads CASSLDQTGEFPDDGYTF. The CDR3 region has the DNA TGTGCCAGCAGTCTGGACCAGACAGGGGAGTTCCCCGACGATGGCTACACCTTC.

The chain links TRBV6-5 to TRBJ1-2, with 9 bases fitting TRBD1. The J segment lost 8 bases and the V segment lost 6 bases, leaving 7 bases of the junction unmatched. The CDR3 has 13 amino acids. Germline CDR1 and CDR2: MNHEY and SVGAGI. The CDR3, as DNA: TGTGCCAGCAGCGGACAGGGGAGATACGGCTACACCTTC. This sequence encodes CASSGQGRYGYTF.